Following are 10 T cell receptor beta chains from one sample sequenced in a study of CD8 T cells in ankylosing spondylitis. TCRdb passed the 5' RACE reads through MiXCR, listing each CDR3 protein once. Among about 160,000 distinct CDR3 sequences listed, approximately 20% were seen once. Sequencing was performed on blood, either unsorted or a sorted T cell fraction (not recorded which). The receptors originated from a male donor with ankylosing spondylitis or in good health (not recorded which).

This clonotype has at least ten counts. The rearrangement uses TRBV20-1 and TRBJ1-5; D might be TRBD1 (5 bases). This CDR3 has 13 residues. V lost 0 bases and J 6 bases, leaving 9 bases between the germline ends. Germline CDR1 reads DFQATT; CDR2 reads SNEGSKA (reference sequence). CDR3 DNA: TGCAGTGCTAGAGATCACGGGGGTCAGCCCCAGCATTTT. This sequence encodes CSARDHGGQPQHF.

This chain links TRBV5-1 with TRBJ2-1; TRBD2 matches at 9 bases. V lost 4 bases and J lost 9; bases outside the gene matches: 2. This CDR3 spans 12 amino acids. Per the germline V gene, CDR1 is SGHRS and CDR2 is YFSETQ. Here the CDR3 DNA reads TGCGCCAGCAGCAGGACTAGCGTTGAGCAGTTCTTC. Protein product: CASSRTSVEQFF.

This clonotype came up many times. The chain employs TRBV20-1 and TRBJ2-5; 7 bases match TRBD1. There are 14 residues in the CDR3. The germline gives CDR1 DFQATT, CDR2 SNEGSKA (reference sequence). With V trimmed by 6 bases and J by 5 bases, 12 bases remained unmatched. CDR3 bases: TGCAGTGCAACCTCGACAGGGAAAACGGAGACCCAGTACTTC. It encodes CSATSTGKTETQYF.

This clonotype was observed a single time. The CDR3 end shows no conserved phenylalanine or tryptophan, and so a read error is likely. The chain has TRBV2 and TRBJ2-7; 10 positions agree with TRBD2. The V gene's germline CDR1 is SNHLY and CDR2 FYNNEI. Losses at the gene ends were 2 bases for V and 3 bases for J; bases not matched to a gene: 4. CDR3 size: 15 residues. The CDR3 spells CASSERLAGVYEQYS. For the CDR3, the DNA is TGTGCCAGCAGTGAAAGGCTAGCGGGAGTCTACGAGCAGTACTCC.

Many counts were recorded for this clonotype. The chain is built from TRBV9 and TRBJ1-2; D is possibly TRBD1 (6 bases). The CDR3 runs 13 residues. Germline CDR1 reads SGDLS; CDR2 reads YYNGEE. V was shortened by 4 bases and J by 3 bases, with 10 bases between the two germline ends. CDR3 residues: CASSLQGDYGYTF. In nucleotides, the CDR3 is TGTGCCAGCAGCCTACAGGGTGACTATGGCTACACCTTC.

This clonotype has ten or more counts. This sequence joins TRBV12-3 or TRBV12-4 and TRBJ2-7, with D possibly being TRBD1 or TRBD2 (6 bases each). This CDR3 contains 13 residues. Deletions cut 4 bases from V and 3 bases from J, with 10 bases between. The CDR3 region is CASSSGGHYEQYF. The DNA of the CDR3 is TGTGCCAGCAGTTCCGGGGGACACTACGAGCAGTACTTC.

Concerning this clonotype itself: This may stem from a read error, because a much larger clone lies one nucleotide away. This chain connects TRBV4-1 to TRBJ2-5, with a possible D match to TRBD1 (5 bases). CDR3 length equals 15 residues. CDR1 MGHRA and CDR2 YSYEKL come from the germline V gene. The CDR3 spells CASSQGGRDYETHYF. CDR3 in DNA: TGCGCCAGCAGCCAAGGAGGCAGGGATTACGAGACCCACTACTTC.

In this sample, this clonotype turned up many times. This chain uses TRBV18 with TRBJ1-1, with 8 bases lining up with TRBD1. After removal of 2 bases from V and 0 bases from J, the junction contained 8 bases not matched to a gene. CDR1 is KGHSH and CDR2 is LQKENI in the germline V gene. The CDR3 is made up of 17 amino acids. CDR3 region: CASSPWSTGAMNTEAFF. The CDR3, as DNA: TGTGCCAGCTCACCATGGTCGACAGGGGCTATGAACACTGAAGCTTTCTTT.

This clonotype occurred many times. The gene calls are TRBV28 and TRBJ2-3; 7 nucleotides agree with TRBD1. The length of the CDR3 is 16 residues. The germline gives CDR1 MDHEN, CDR2 SYDVKM. Trimming at V came to 5 bases and at J to 6 bases, leaving 14 bases not matched to a gene. The CDR3 DNA reads TGTGCCAGCAGTCTCGCTCCGGGACAGCTTTTGGATACGCAGTATTTT. This gives the protein CASSLAPGQLLDTQYF.

This clonotype was found a few times. One junction end disagrees with the germline gene, perhaps due to a read error. The V and J genes are TRBV2 and TRBJ1-6; maybe TRBD1 (5 bases). Germline CDR1 SNHLY, CDR2 FYNNEI. The CDR3 extends over 14 amino acids. The CDR3 DNA follows: TGTGCCAGCAGGGGGACTTTATCGAATTCGCCCCTCCACTTT. This translates into CASRGTLSNSPLHF.